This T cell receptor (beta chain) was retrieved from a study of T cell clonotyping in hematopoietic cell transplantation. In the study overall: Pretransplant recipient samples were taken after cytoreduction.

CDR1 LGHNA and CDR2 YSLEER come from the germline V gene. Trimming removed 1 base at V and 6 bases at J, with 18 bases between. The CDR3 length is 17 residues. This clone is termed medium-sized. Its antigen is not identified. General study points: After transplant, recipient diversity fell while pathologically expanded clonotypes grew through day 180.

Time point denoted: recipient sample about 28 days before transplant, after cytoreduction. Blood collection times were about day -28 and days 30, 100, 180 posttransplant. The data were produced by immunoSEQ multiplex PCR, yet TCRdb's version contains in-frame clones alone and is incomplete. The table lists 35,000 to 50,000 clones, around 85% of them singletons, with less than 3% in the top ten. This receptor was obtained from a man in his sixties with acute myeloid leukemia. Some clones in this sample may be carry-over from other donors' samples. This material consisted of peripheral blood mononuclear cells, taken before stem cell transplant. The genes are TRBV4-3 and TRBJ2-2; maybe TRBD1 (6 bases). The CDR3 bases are TGCGCCAGCAGCCAAGCCCCACAGGGTTTGTATGCCGGGGAGCTGTTTTTT. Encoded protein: CASSQAPQGLYAGELFF.